This T cell receptor (beta chain) was recovered during a study of T-cell reconstitution after alpha-beta-depleted transplantation in children. The J segment lost 0 bases and the V segment lost 6 bases, leaving 7 bases of the junction unmatched. The CDR3 loop spans 16 amino acids. This clonotype was detected ten times or more. Using unique molecular identifiers, the investigators prepared the TCRbeta library. One entry per CDR3 protein, called by TCRdb with MiXCR from the PCR reads. The table has approximately 390,000 distinct CDR3 sequences, roughly 10% seen once. This specimen consisted of PBMCs from the stem cell graft donor, obtained from the stem cell graft. The gene calls are TRBV12-3 or TRBV12-4 and TRBJ2-2, with 7 bases lining up with TRBD1. This clonotype originated in a human donor who donated a stem cell graft to a child with acute myeloid leukemia. The CDR3 nucleotides are TGTGCCAGCAGCCGACCGACAGGGCCGAACACCGGGGAGCTGTTTTTT. This codes for CASSRPTGPNTGELFF.